This is a list of T cell receptor beta chains from one sample in a study of identical twins. One entry per CDR3 protein results from TCRdb running MiXCR on the 5' RACE reads. The sample records roughly 480,000 distinct CDR3 sequences, roughly 26% being singletons. The sample was also reused in another study, on T cells expressing NK-cell markers.

Input material: CD4+ T cells sorted from blood. Source of these receptors: a woman aged 18-29 years in good health. Each CDR3 is given with its conserved first and last residue. A D gene is named only where the DNA matches it firmly. Only part of the rows carry a size: once, few, many, or a class if the clone is expanded.

D gene	clone size	V gene	J gene	CDR3 DNA	CDR3 protein
.	few	TRBV4-2	TRBJ1-1	TGTGCCAGCAGCCTCGTGGGGGGAACTGACACTGAAGCTTTCTTT	CASSLVGGTDTEAFF
TRBD2	few	TRBV29-1	TRBJ2-4	TGCAGCGCCGGGACTAGAGAAAACATTCAGTACTTC	CSAGTRENIQYF
.	few	TRBV29-1	TRBJ2-1	TGCAGCGGCAAACGCCGGGGCCCCCGGGGCAATGAGCAGTTCTTC	CSGKRRGPRGNEQFF
TRBD2	.	TRBV5-6	TRBJ2-5	TGTGCCAGCAGCGGCACGACTAGCGTGCGAGAGACCCAGTACTTC	CASSGTTSVRETQYF
.	.	TRBV6-2/TRBV6-3	TRBJ2-5	TGTGCCAGCAGTCCCCGGACGGAGACCCAGTACTTC	CASSPRTETQYF
.	.	TRBV5-1	TRBJ2-3	TGCGCCAGCGGTTACGCAGATACGCAGTATTTT	CASGYADTQYF
.	few	TRBV12-3/TRBV12-4	TRBJ1-1	TGTGCCAGCAGTTCTTTCCCGGGGAACACTGAAGCTTTCTTT	CASSSFPGNTEAFF
.	.	TRBV12-3/TRBV12-4	TRBJ2-6	TGTGCCAGCAGTTCGCGGGCCAACGTCCTGACTTTC	CASSSRANVLTF
TRBD1	.	TRBV12-3/TRBV12-4	TRBJ2-4	TGTGCCAGCAGATTCGGACAGGGAGCCAAAAACATTCAGTACTTC	CASRFGQGAKNIQYF
TRBD2	.	TRBV12-3/TRBV12-4	TRBJ2-3	TGTGCCAGTACTAGCGGATACACAGATACGCAGTATTTT	CASTSGYTDTQYF
TRBD1	.	TRBV6-5	TRBJ2-2	TGTGCCAGCAGTTACTCGAGAACAGGGGGCGCCACCGGGGAGCTGTTTTTT	CASSYSRTGGATGELFF
.	few	TRBV29-1	TRBJ2-3	TGCAGCGTACCTAGTCCGGACTTCACAGATACGCAGTATTTT	CSVPSPDFTDTQYF
.	.	TRBV7-9	TRBJ1-2	TGTGCCAGCAGCTTAGGGGGACTGGAGGCTAACTATGGCTACACCTTC	CASSLGGLEANYGYTF
.	few	TRBV29-1	TRBJ1-2	TGCAGCGTCCAGGGGTTCAACGGCTACACCTTC	CSVQGFNGYTF
.	few	TRBV7-6	TRBJ2-3	TGTGCCAGCAGCTTAGCACAGCTCCGGCAAGATACGCAGTATTTT	CASSLAQLRQDTQYF
.	.	TRBV29-1	TRBJ1-5	TGCAGCGGATCACAGGGTTCGGGCCAGCCCCAGCATTTT	CSGSQGSGQPQHF
.	few	TRBV2	TRBJ2-7	TGTGCCAGCACCGAGGAGGGGATGGGCGAGCAGTACTTC	CASTEEGMGEQYF
.	.	TRBV7-2	TRBJ2-7	TGTGCCAGCAGCTTACGGAGAACCTCATACGAGCAGTACTTC	CASSLRRTSYEQYF
.	.	TRBV7-2	TRBJ1-2	TGTGCCAGCAGCTTACCGGGAATTAGAAACACCTTC	CASSLPGIRNTF
.	few	TRBV5-1	TRBJ2-1	TGCGCCAGCAGCGTCGGGGCTAACAATGAGCAGTTCTTC	CASSVGANNEQFF
.	few	TRBV20-1	TRBJ2-3	TGCAGTGCTACACGGGGAGGCACAGATACGCAGTATTTT	CSATRGGTDTQYF
.	.	TRBV3-1	TRBJ2-6	TGTGCCAGCAGACCCATCTCTGGGGCCAACGTCCTGACTTTC	CASRPISGANVLTF
.	few	TRBV27	TRBJ2-1	TGTGCCAGCAGTTTACGGCACGGACCGATCCGAGATGAGCAGTTCTTC	CASSLRHGPIRDEQFF
TRBD2	.	TRBV20-1	TRBJ2-5	TGCAGTGCTAGAGGGGCTACGGGGGGGGAGACCCAGTACTTC	CSARGATGGETQYF
.	.	TRBV6-1	TRBJ2-1	TGTGCCAGCAGGGGGGACTCCACCAATGAGCAGTTCTTC	CASRGDSTNEQFF
.	.	TRBV12-3/TRBV12-4	TRBJ2-3	TGTGCCAGCAGTTTGGTTGCTGCCAGTACGCAGTATTTT	CASSLVAASTQYF